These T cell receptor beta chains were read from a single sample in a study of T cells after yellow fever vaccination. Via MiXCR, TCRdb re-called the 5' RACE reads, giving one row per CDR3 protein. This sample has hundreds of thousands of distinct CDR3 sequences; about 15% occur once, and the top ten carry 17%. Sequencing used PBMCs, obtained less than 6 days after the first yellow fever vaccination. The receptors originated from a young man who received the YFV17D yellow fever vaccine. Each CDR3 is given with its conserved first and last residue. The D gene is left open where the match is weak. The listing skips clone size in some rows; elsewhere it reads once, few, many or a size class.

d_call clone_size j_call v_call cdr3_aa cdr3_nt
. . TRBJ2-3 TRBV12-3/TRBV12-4 CASRDSGDTQYF TGTGCCAGCAGAGATAGCGGAGATACGCAGTATTTT
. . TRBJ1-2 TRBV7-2 CASSLGGADLPNGYTF TGTGCCAGCAGCTTAGGGGGGGCCGATTTACCCAATGGCTACACCTTC
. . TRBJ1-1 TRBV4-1 CASTKATNTEAFF TGCGCCAGCACCAAGGCCACAAACACTGAAGCTTTCTTT
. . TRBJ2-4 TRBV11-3 CASSLGGPGKNIQYF TGTGCCAGCAGCTTAGGTGGACCGGGCAAAAACATTCAGTACTTC
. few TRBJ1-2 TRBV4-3 CASSRTSSQEFPYGYTF TGCGCCAGCTCCAGGACCAGCAGCCAAGAGTTCCCCTATGGCTACACCTTC
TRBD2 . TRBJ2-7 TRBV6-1 CASSSLAGVTYEQYF TGTGCCAGCAGCTCACTAGCGGGGGTGACCTACGAGCAGTACTTC
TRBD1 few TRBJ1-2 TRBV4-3 CASSQDYRGPDSNYGYTF TGCGCCAGCAGCCAAGATTACAGGGGGCCGGACTCTAACTATGGCTACACCTTC
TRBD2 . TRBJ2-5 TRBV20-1 CSAHSPGLAGGRQETQYF TGCAGTGCACACTCCCCGGGACTAGCGGGGGGGCGTCAAGAGACCCAGTACTTC
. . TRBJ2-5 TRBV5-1 CASSLGLVKTQYF TGCGCCAGCAGCTTGGGCCTCGTAAAGACCCAGTACTTC
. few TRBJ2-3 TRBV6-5 CASSYSGATTSTDTQYF TGTGCCAGCAGTTACTCCGGAGCAACCACTAGCACAGATACGCAGTATTTT
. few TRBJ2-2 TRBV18 CASSPWTEFTGELFF TGTGCCAGCTCACCTTGGACAGAGTTCACCGGGGAGCTGTTTTTT
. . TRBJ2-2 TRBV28 CATQWSAGELFF TGTGCCACCCAATGGTCAGCGGGGGAGCTGTTTTTT
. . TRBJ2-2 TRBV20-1 CSAIRAVGTGELFF TGCAGTGCCATTAGGGCCGTGGGCACCGGGGAGCTGTTTTTT
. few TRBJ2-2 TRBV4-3 CASSQTGGSKTGELFF TGCGCCAGCAGCCAAACGGGTGGATCTAAAACCGGGGAGCTGTTTTTT
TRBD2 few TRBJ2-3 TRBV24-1 CATSDPAGGTDTQYF TGTGCCACCAGTGATCCGGCGGGGGGAACAGATACGCAGTATTTT
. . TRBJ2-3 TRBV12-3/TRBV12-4 CASSFSPGAADTQYF TGTGCCAGCAGTTTTTCCCCGGGGGCGGCAGATACGCAGTATTTT
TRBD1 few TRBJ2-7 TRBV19 CASSNRGGYEQYF TGTGCCAGTAGCAACAGGGGCGGATACGAGCAGTACTTC
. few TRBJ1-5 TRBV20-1 CSAEGVQPQHF TGCAGTGCTGAGGGCGTGCAGCCCCAGCATTTT
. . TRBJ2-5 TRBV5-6 CASSLRMAWQETQYF TGTGCCAGCAGCTTGAGGATGGCTTGGCAAGAGACCCAGTACTTC
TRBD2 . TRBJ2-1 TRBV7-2 CASSSLAGNNEQFF TGTGCCAGCAGCTCACTAGCGGGGAACAATGAGCAGTTCTTC
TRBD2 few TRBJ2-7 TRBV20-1 CSAQRSLAGGIYEQYF TGCAGTGCCCAACGAAGTCTAGCGGGGGGTATCTACGAGCAGTACTTC
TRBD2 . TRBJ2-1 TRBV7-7 CASSPLTSGMGEQFF TGTGCTAGCAGCCCCTTGACTAGCGGGATGGGCGAGCAGTTCTTC
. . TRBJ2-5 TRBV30 CAWSVPRPQETQYF TGTGCCTGGAGTGTACCAAGACCACAAGAGACCCAGTACTTC